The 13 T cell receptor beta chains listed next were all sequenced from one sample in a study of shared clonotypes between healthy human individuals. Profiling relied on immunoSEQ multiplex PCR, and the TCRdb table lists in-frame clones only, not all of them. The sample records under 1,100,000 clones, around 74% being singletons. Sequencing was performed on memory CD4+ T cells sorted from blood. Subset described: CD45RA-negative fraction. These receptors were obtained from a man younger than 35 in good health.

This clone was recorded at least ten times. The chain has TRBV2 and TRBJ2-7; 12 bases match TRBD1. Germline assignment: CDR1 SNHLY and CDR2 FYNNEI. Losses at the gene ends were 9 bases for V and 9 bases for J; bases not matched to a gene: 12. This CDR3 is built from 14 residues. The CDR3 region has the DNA TGTGCCAGTAATCAAATTGGGACAGGGGGCGCGCAGTACTTC. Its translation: CASNQIGTGGAQYF.

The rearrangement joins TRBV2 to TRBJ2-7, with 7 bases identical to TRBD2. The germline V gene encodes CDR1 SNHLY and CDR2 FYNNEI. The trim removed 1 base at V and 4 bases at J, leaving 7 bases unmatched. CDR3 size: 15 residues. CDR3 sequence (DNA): TGTGCCAGCAGTGAAGGGGCTAGCGGAGGGTACGAGCAGTACTTC. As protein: CASSEGASGGYEQYF.

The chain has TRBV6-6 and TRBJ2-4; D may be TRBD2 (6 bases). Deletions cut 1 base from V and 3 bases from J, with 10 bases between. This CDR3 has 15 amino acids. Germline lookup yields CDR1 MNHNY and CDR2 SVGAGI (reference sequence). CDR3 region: CASSYFRGNKNIQYF. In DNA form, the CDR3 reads TGTGCCAGCAGTTACTTTCGGGGGAACAAAAACATTCAGTACTTC.

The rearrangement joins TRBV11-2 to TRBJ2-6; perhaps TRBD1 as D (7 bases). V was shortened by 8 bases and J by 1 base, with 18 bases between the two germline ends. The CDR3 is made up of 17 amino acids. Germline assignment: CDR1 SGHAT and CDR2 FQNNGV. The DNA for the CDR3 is TGTGCCAGCCGGCCAGGGGGGCAAAGGTCTGGGGCCAACGTCCTGACTTTC. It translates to CASRPGGQRSGANVLTF.

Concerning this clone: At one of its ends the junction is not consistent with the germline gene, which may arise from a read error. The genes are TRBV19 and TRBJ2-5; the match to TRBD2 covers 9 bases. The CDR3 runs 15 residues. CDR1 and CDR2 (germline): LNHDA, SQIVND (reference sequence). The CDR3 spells CASGLCAGGQEIQYF. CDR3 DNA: TGTGCCAGCGGGTTATGTGCGGGAGGGCAGGAGATCCAGTACTTC.

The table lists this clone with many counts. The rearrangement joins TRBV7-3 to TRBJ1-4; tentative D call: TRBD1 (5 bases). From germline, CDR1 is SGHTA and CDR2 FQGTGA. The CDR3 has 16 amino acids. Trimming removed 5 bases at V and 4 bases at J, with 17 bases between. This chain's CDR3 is CASSPGGEGGNEKLFF. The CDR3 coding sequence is TGTGCCAGCAGCCCCGGAGGGGAGGGCGGTAATGAAAAACTGTTTTTT.

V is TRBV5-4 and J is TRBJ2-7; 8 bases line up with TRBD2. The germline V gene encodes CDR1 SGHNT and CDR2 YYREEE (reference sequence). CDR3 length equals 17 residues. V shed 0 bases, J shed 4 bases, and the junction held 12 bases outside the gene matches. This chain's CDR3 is CASSLDPIAGSPYEQYF. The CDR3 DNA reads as TGTGCCAGCAGCTTGGACCCGATAGCGGGATCCCCATACGAGCAGTACTTC.

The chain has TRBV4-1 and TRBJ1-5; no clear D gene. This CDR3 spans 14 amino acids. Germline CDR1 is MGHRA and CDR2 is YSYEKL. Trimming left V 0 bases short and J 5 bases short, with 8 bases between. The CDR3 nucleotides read TGCGCCAGCAGCCAAGATGACGGATATCAGCCCCAGCATTTT. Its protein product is CASSQDDGYQPQHF.

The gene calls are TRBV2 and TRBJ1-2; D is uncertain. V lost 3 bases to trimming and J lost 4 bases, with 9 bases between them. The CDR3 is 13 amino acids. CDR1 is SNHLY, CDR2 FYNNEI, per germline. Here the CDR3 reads CASSDNHRYGYTF. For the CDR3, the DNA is TGTGCCAGCAGTGATAACCACCGCTATGGCTACACCTTC.

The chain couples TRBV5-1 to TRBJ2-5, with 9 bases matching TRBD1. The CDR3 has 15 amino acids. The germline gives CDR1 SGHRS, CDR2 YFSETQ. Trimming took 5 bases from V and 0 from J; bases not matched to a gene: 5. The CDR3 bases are TGCGCCAGCAGTGCGTGGGACAGGGACCAAGAGACCCAGTACTTC. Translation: CASSAWDRDQETQYF.

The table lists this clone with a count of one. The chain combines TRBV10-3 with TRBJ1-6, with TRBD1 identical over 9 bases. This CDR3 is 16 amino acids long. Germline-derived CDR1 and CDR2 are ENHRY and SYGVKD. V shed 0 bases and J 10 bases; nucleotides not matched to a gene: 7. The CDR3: CAISESRDRAGSPLHF. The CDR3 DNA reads TGTGCCATCAGTGAGTCGCGGGACAGGGCGGGCTCACCCCTCCACTTT.

CDR3 residues: CASSVGSWIETYNEQFF. CDR3 DNA sequence: TGTGCCAGCAGCGTAGGCTCTTGGATTGAGACATACAATGAGCAGTTCTTC. V is TRBV9 and J is TRBJ2-1, with D unresolved. The CDR3 totals 17 residues. V lost 0 bases, J lost 4 bases, and 17 bases lay in between. Germline V gives CDR1 SGDLS, CDR2 YYNGEE. Full variable domain (missing parts from reference TRBV9 and TRBJ2-1): DSGVTQTPKHLITATGQRVTLRCSPRSGDLSVYWYQQSLDQGLQFLIQYYNGEERAKGNILERFSAQQFPDLHSELNLSSLELGDSALYFCASSVGSWIETYNEQFFGPGTRLTVL.

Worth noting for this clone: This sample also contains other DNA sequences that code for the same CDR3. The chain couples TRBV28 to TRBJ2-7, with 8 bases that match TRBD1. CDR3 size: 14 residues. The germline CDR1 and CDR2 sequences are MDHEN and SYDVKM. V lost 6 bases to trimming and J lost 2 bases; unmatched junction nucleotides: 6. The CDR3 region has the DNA TGTGCCAGCAGAACCGGGACAGGCCCCTACGAGCAGTACTTC. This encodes CASRTGTGPYEQYF.